This T cell receptor (beta chain) was captured in a study of blood T cell repertoires in COVID-19. On the study more broadly: In each case, the material was cDNA or gDNA derived from T cells, B-cell-depleted T cells, or PBMCs.

As processed by the authors: Amplifying reference gene primers gave estimates of nucleated cell counts. Only in-frame clones appear in the TCRdb table, and some are missing; sequencing was by immunoSEQ multiplex PCR. V and J calls and clone size are as listed in that table; D and trimming were resolved from the DNA. Here the sample spans about 100,000 clones, around nine tenths being singletons. This CDR3 is 15 amino acids long. The germline V gene has CDR1 MDHEN and CDR2 SYDVKM. The V and J ends lost 4 bases and 5 bases, in that order; junction bases with no gene match: 10. Material: peripheral blood. The receptor comes from a human donor in a cohort sampled during active COVID-19. The chain combines TRBV28 with TRBJ2-5; 7 positions agree with TRBD1. The CDR3 here is CASSSPRGTRETQYF. CDR3 nucleotides: TGTGCCAGCAGTTCTCCCAGGGGGACCAGGGAGACCCAGTACTTC.